This T cell receptor (beta chain) was identified in a study of OX40 agonist ivuxolimab in advanced cancers. Describing the broader study: Ivuxolimab was a fully human IgG2 agonistic monoclonal antibody targeting the costimulatory receptor OX40 (CD134). Intravenous ivuxolimab was administered to patients every 2 weeks at six dose levels: 0.01, 0.1, 0.3, 1.5, 3 and 10 mg/kg. In the dose-escalation cohort, over 65% of patients were male, and the mean age was roughly 60 years, with a range of about 20 to 79. Patients were allowed to have had prior anti-PD-1, anti-PD-L1 or anti-CTLA-4 therapy, and around 37% of the dose-escalation patients had previously received checkpoint inhibitors. The point of sequencing TCRbeta in the periphery was to test whether ivuxolimab changed TCR sequence diversity and drove clonal T-cell expansion. Among the roughly 52 dose-escalation patients, approximately 20 had hepatocellular carcinoma, approximately 15 melanoma, 9 renal cell carcinoma and 9 head and neck cancer. Three dose-escalation patients achieved partial responses, one with hepatocellular carcinoma and two with cutaneous melanoma. The paper reports the monotherapy dose-escalation portion (N of about 56 patients) of the phase I ivuxolimab trial.

Patients with a history of autoimmune disease or receiving systemic immunosuppression were excluded from the trial. Peripheral blood for TCR sequencing was collected from all dose cohorts at baseline, on cycle 4 day 1, and on cycle 7 day 1. Samples were obtained from an open-label, multicenter, first-in-human phase I dose-escalation trial of ivuxolimab. Adults with locally advanced or metastatic melanoma, renal cell, hepatocellular, or head and neck squamous cell carcinoma were enrolled in the trial. Before TCR sequencing, CD4+ T cells and CD8+ T cells from peripheral blood were sorted into separate populations. Comments on this clone: Its antigen target is currently unknown. Per-base quality was not reported, and no clone a single base away is much larger than it.

General findings and caveats noted by the study authors: After ivuxolimab, more expanded clones were found on average in CD8+ T cells than in CD4+ T cells. Antigen specificity was not determined for the clonally expanded peripheral T cells. Low levels of normalized T-cell clonal expansion were also seen in some patients who did not respond. At doses from 0.1 to 3.0 mg/kg, clonal expansion was seen in both CD4+ and CD8+ blood T cells between baseline and week 6. In partial responders in the 0.1-3.0 mg/kg groups, normalized peripheral clonal expansion was found to be among the lowest, especially among CD8+ T cells.

For sequencing of the TCRbeta CDR3 region, genomic DNA was extracted from the sorted cells. TCRbeta CDR3 regions were sequenced using the immunoSEQ Assay. This immuneACCESS table, as held by TCRdb, lists in-frame sequences with V and J called but not all clones. Of the missing ones, under half trace to an unresolved V gene in checked studies; the others have no known cause. Here the sample has about 41,000 clones; roughly 80% occur a single time. The top ten constitute 4% to 5% of the sample. This TCR came from an adult with an advanced solid tumor such as melanoma, head and neck, liver or kidney cancer. The material sequenced was CD4+ or CD8+ T cells sorted from blood, taken in a trial of the OX40 agonist ivuxolimab.

The CDR3 region: CASSLEARLGTQYF. The nucleotide sequence is given as TGTGCCAGCAGCTTAGAGGCTCGACTGGGGACCCAGTACTTC. The sequence joins TRBV7-8 to TRBJ2-5, with the D gene uncertain. V is clipped by 1 base and J by 7 bases, and the sequence between their germline boundaries is 13 bases long. There are 14 amino acids in the CDR3, from cysteine to phenylalanine inclusive. This entry keeps only the CDR3 DNA: 42 bases, framed from base 1. As encoded in the germline V gene, CDR1 is SGHVS while CDR2 is FQNEAQ.